This entry lists 10 T cell receptor beta chains sequenced from one sample in a study of control samples from healthy donors and cancer patients. The protocol was immunoSEQ multiplex PCR, while the TCRdb copy is restricted to in-frame clones and leaves out a portion. The table lists approximately 190,000 clones. Material: blood. The receptors stem from a woman aged 25 to 39 in good health.

This rearrangement joins TRBV14 to TRBJ2-3; the D gene is possibly TRBD1 (6 bases). Trimming stripped 4 bases from V and 0 bases from J, with 14 bases between. The CDR3 contains 16 residues. CDR1 SGHDN and CDR2 FVKESK come from the germline V gene. Written as DNA, the CDR3 is TGTGCCAGCAGCCCTACAGGGAGATCTAGCACAGATACGCAGTATTTT. This sequence encodes CASSPTGRSSTDTQYF.

The V gene is TRBV7-9, the J gene TRBJ1-4; D unclear. Per germline, CDR1 SEHNR and CDR2 FQNEAQ (reference sequence). The CDR3 sequence is 15 residues long. V was shortened by 3 bases and J by 2 bases, with 10 bases between the two germline ends. CDR3 loop: CASSFRGPTNEKLFF. In DNA form, the CDR3 reads TGTGCCAGCAGCTTTCGAGGGCCGACTAATGAAAAACTGTTTTTT.

The chain recombines TRBV1 with TRBJ2-1; whether TRBD2, the table's D call, matches the DNA was not checked. TRBV1 is annotated as a pseudogene. The CDR3 is 19 residues long. CDR3 protein: CTSSQDRFQRESSYNEQFF. CDR3 in DNA: TGCACCAGCAGCCAAGATCGGTTCCAGCGGGAGAGCTCCTACAATGAGCAGTTCTTC.

The chain is built from TRBV7-9 and TRBJ1-1; D remains unclear. V lost 6 bases, J lost 7 bases, and 12 bases lay in between. From germline, CDR1 is SEHNR and CDR2 FQNEAQ (reference sequence). This CDR3 has 12 amino acids. CDR3 region: CASSQLGGEAFF. CDR3 DNA sequence: TGTGCCAGCAGTCAACTCGGAGGTGAAGCTTTCTTT.

The chain couples TRBV16 to TRBJ1-1; weak D call: TRBD1 (6 bases). CDR1 and CDR2 from the germline V gene are KGHSY and FQNENV. This CDR3 region has 14 residues. V was pared by 4 bases and J by 0 bases, with 9 bases between. CDR3 protein: CASSRWTVNTEAFF. The CDR3 DNA sequence: TGTGCCAGCAGCCGTTGGACAGTGAACACTGAAGCTTTCTTT. The complete variable domain, with remaining parts taken from reference TRBV16 and TRBJ1-1, reads GEEVAQTPKHLVRGEGQKAKLYCAPIKGHSYVFWYQQVLKNEFKFLISFQNENVFDETGMPKERFSAKCLPNSPCSLEIQATKLEDSAVYFCASSRWTVNTEAFFGQGTRLTVV.

V gene TRBV5-1 combines with J gene TRBJ1-1; D may be TRBD1 (6 bases). Germline lookup yields CDR1 SGHRS and CDR2 YFSETQ. V lost 3 bases and J 1 base, leaving 22 bases between the germline ends. The CDR3 runs to 18 residues. CDR3 in amino acids: CASSWGREIGGPNTEAFF. Here the CDR3 DNA reads TGCGCCAGCAGCTGGGGGAGGGAAATTGGGGGCCCGAACACTGAAGCTTTCTTT. The whole variable domain, filled in from reference TRBV5-1 and TRBJ1-1, reads KAGVTQTPRYLIKTRGQQVTLSCSPISGHRSVSWYQQTPGQGLQFLFEYFSETQRNKGNFPGRFSGRQFSNSRSEMNVSTLELGDSALYLCASSWGREIGGPNTEAFFGQGTRLTVV.

The V call is TRBV7-2, the J call TRBJ1-2; D gene uncertain. This CDR3 contains 14 residues. Germline assignment: CDR1 SGHTA and CDR2 FQGNSA. V was clipped by 2 bases and J by 3 bases, with 10 bases between them. The CDR3 region has the DNA TGTGCCAGCAGCTTACCGGGCCCAGACTATGGCTACACCTTC. Its protein is CASSLPGPDYGYTF. The variable domain in full, completed from reference TRBV7-2 and TRBJ1-2, reads GAGVSQSPSNKVTEKGKDVELRCDPISGHTALYWYRQSLGQGLEFLIYFQGNSAPDKSGLPSDRFSAERTGGSVSTLTIQRTQQEDSAVYLCASSLPGPDYGYTFGSGTRLTVV.

V and J are TRBV19 and TRBJ2-1, with D tentatively TRBD2 (6 bases). Germline V gene sequence: CDR1 LNHDA, CDR2 SQIVND (reference sequence). The CDR3 extends over 16 amino acids. Between the trimmed V and J ends, which lost 6 bases and 3 bases, there was a span of 18 bases. The CDR3 sequence: CASSPYGAGIYNEQFF. CDR3 coding DNA: TGTGCCAGTAGCCCTTATGGTGCGGGAATCTACAATGAGCAGTTCTTC.

This chain joins TRBV6-4 and TRBJ1-2; D unclear. The germline gives CDR1 MRHNA, CDR2 SNTAGT. V gave up 4 bases and J gave up 10 bases, with 13 bases separating them. This CDR3 has 12 amino acids. The CDR3 nucleotides read TGTGCCAGCAGTGGCTCGAGTCTAGTCTACACCTTC. Translation: CASSGSSLVYTF.

The V and J genes are TRBV19 and TRBJ2-5; TRBD2 is a possible D gene (6 bases). The CDR3 spans 12 residues. The germline CDR1 and CDR2 sequences are LNHDA and SQIVND (reference sequence). V lost 6 bases and J 4 bases, leaving 9 bases between the germline ends. The CDR3 sequence: CASRGTLETQYF. DNA for the CDR3: TGTGCCAGTAGGGGGACTTTAGAGACCCAGTACTTC.